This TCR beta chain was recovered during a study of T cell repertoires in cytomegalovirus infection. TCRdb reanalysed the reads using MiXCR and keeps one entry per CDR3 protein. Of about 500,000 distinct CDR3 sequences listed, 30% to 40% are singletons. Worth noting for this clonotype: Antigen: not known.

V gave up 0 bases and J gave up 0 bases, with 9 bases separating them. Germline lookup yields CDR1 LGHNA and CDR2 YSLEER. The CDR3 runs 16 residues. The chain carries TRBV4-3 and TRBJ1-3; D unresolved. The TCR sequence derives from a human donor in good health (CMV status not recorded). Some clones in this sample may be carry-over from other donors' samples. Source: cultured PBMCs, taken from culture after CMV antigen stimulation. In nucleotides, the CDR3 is TGCGCCAGCAGCCAAGATCCCGGGGACTCTGGAAACACCATATATTTT. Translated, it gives CASSQDPGDSGNTIYF.